The 32 T cell receptor beta chains in this list originate from one sample, sequenced in a study of T-cell memory formation after mild COVID-19. TCRdb reprocessed the 5' RACE reads with MiXCR, giving one entry per CDR3 protein. The repertoire consists of around 440,000 distinct CDR3 sequences, with roughly 20% occurring once and the leading ten covering 9% to 15%. The source material was PBMCs or a T cell subset sorted from them (not recorded which). All receptors derive from an adult woman who had mild COVID-19 (a few samples of this study predate the infection). Cell type and time point are not known.

This clonotype was counted between two and nine times. The V call is TRBV14, the J call TRBJ2-3; the D gene is possibly TRBD1 (5 bases). The CDR3 is 15 residues long. Germline CDR1 and CDR2: SGHDN and FVKESK. Trimming removed 3 bases at V and 4 bases at J, with 14 bases between. This chain's CDR3 is CASSHNSWGSDTQYF. The CDR3, as DNA: TGTGCCAGCAGCCATAATTCGTGGGGCTCAGATACGCAGTATTTT.

This clonotype showed up just a few times. The CDR3 sequence: CAISGTGVGGEKLFF. CDR3 in DNA: TGTGCCATCAGTGGGACAGGGGTAGGCGGTGAAAAACTGTTTTTT. This chain connects TRBV10-3 to TRBJ1-4, with 9 bases aligning to TRBD1. Looked up from germline, CDR1 is ENHRY and CDR2 is SYGVKD. The V segment lost 4 bases and the J segment 7 bases; nucleotides outside the gene matches: 7. The CDR3 runs to 15 residues.

This clonotype was counted between two and nine times. The chain recombines TRBV12-3 or TRBV12-4 with TRBJ1-6; D is ambiguous. The CDR3 sequence is 14 residues long. V gave up 3 bases and J gave up 3 bases, with 6 bases separating them. CDR3 coding DNA: TGTGCCAGCAGTTTGACCATCTATAATTCACCCCTCCACTTT. Amino acid sequence: CASSLTIYNSPLHF.

The V call is TRBV6-1, the J call TRBJ1-1; TRBD1 aligns across 9 bases. The germline CDR1 and CDR2 sequences are MNHNS and SASEGT. This CDR3 comprises 14 residues. V shed 6 bases, J shed 4 bases, and the junction held 6 bases outside the gene matches. The CDR3 loop is CASRGQGGSTEAFF. The CDR3 DNA reads as TGTGCCAGCAGGGGACAGGGTGGGAGCACTGAAGCTTTCTTT.

This chain connects TRBV27 to TRBJ1-2, with 8 bases aligning to TRBD1. This CDR3 region has 16 residues. J lost 5 bases, V lost 4 bases, and 12 bases had no gene match. The V gene's germline CDR1 is MNHEY and CDR2 SMNVEV (reference sequence). In nucleotides, the CDR3 is TGTGCCAGCAGTTCAGGACTCGGACAGGGCAAGTATGGCTACACCTTC. It is translated as CASSSGLGQGKYGYTF.

This clonotype came up a few times. V usage is TRBV7-3 and J usage is TRBJ2-3; 7 positions agree with TRBD2. Germline V lookup: CDR1 SGHTA, CDR2 FQGTGA. The CDR3 loop spans 14 amino acids. V shed 0 bases, J shed 8 bases, and the junction held 5 bases outside the gene matches. The CDR3 sequence: CASSLTGGSATQYF. CDR3 coding DNA: TGTGCCAGCAGCTTAACGGGGGGGTCGGCTACGCAGTATTTT.

V and J are TRBV27 and TRBJ2-3; 9 nucleotides agree with TRBD2. J lost 8 bases, V lost 4 bases, and 10 bases had no gene match. CDR1 is MNHEY and CDR2 is SMNVEV in the germline V gene (reference sequence). This CDR3 is built from 15 residues. DNA for the CDR3: TGTGCCAGCAGTTACTGGGCGACTAGCGGAGGTACGCAGTATTTT. Amino acid sequence: CASSYWATSGGTQYF.

The CDR3 DNA is TGCGCCAGCAGCTCAGGGAGCGCGGGGTACTCTGGAAACACCATATATTTT. This gives the protein CASSSGSAGYSGNTIYF. The rearrangement uses TRBV5-1 and TRBJ1-3, with TRBD1 as a possible D gene (5 bases). The CDR3 is 17 amino acids. Per germline, CDR1 SGHRS and CDR2 YFSETQ. V lost 3 bases and J 0 bases, leaving 16 bases between the germline ends.

There are a few counts of this clonotype. The chain couples TRBV9 to TRBJ2-1, with 9 positions matching TRBD2. This CDR3 spans 15 amino acids. Germline V CDR1 and CDR2: SGDLS, YYNGEE. With 1 base clipped from V and 4 bases from J, the junction kept 3 bases outside the gene matches. The CDR3: CASSVSTSGYNEQFF. CDR3 nucleotide sequence: TGTGCCAGCAGCGTATCGACTAGCGGATACAATGAGCAGTTCTTC.

CDR3 DNA sequence: TGTGCCAGCAGCCAATTTAGCACGGGGGGAGAAAAACTGTTTTTT. Protein: CASSQFSTGGEKLFF. The gene calls are TRBV12-3 or TRBV12-4 and TRBJ1-4; possibly TRBD1 for D (5 bases). The CDR3 consists of 15 residues. Trimming removed 6 bases from V and 8 bases from J, with 19 bases in between.

The chain recombines TRBV6-2 or TRBV6-3 with TRBJ2-1; 12 nucleotides match TRBD2. Germline V gene lookup returns CDR1 MNHEY and CDR2 SVGEGT. V was pared by 4 bases and J by 10 bases, with 14 bases of the junction left unmatched. This CDR3 region has 17 residues. DNA for the CDR3: TGTGCCAGCAGTTCGGATCTAGCGGGAGGGCCTCTCGGCGAGCAGTTCTTC. Translation gives CASSSDLAGGPLGEQFF.

This clonotype was seen only a few times. The chain joins TRBV14 to TRBJ2-7; no definite D call. The CDR3 sequence is 14 residues long. Trimming cost V 5 bases and J 3 bases, with 14 bases left between them. Looked up from germline, CDR1 is SGHDN and CDR2 is FVKESK. The CDR3 DNA is TGTGCCAGCAGCGAAGCCGGCTATGTCTACGAGCAGTACTTC. Translation gives CASSEAGYVYEQYF.

This rearrangement joins TRBV2 to TRBJ2-7; D is tentatively TRBD1 or TRBD2 (5 bases each). The CDR3 loop spans 13 amino acids. Between the trimmed V and J ends, which lost 6 bases and 6 bases, there was a span of 15 bases. Germline assignment: CDR1 SNHLY and CDR2 FYNNEI. CDR3 nucleotide sequence: TGTGCCAGCAGAGGAGAGGGGATCGGCGAGCAGTACTTC. It specifies CASRGEGIGEQYF. The full variable domain, rest sourced from reference TRBV2 and TRBJ2-7, is EPEVTQTPSHQVTQMGQEVILRCVPISNHLYFYWYRQILGQKVEFLVSFYNNEISEKSEIFDDQFSVERPDGSNFTLKIRSTKLEDSAMYFCASRGEGIGEQYFGPGTRLTVT.

The CDR3 DNA reads TGTGCCACCAGTGTTCCAGCGGGAGGGCCGTATGGCACAGATACGCAGTATTTT. Its protein is CATSVPAGGPYGTDTQYF. The J gene is TRBJ2-3, the V gene TRBV24-1, with 10 bases lining up with TRBD2. V was pared by 5 bases and J by 1 base, with 11 bases of the junction left unmatched. Germline V CDR1 and CDR2: KGHDR, SFDVKD. This CDR3 has 18 amino acids.

This chain joins TRBV7-6 and TRBJ2-5; weak D call: TRBD2 (6 bases). From germline, CDR1 is SGHVS and CDR2 FNYEAQ. Between the trimmed V and J ends, which lost 8 bases and 4 bases, there was a span of 26 bases. The CDR3 is 17 residues long. CDR3 DNA: TGTGCCAGCCTCCCAGTGGCGGGGCACCAGTTCGGAGAGACCCAGTACTTC. It yields the protein CASLPVAGHQFGETQYF. Full variable domain (missing parts from reference TRBV7-6 and TRBJ2-5): GAGVSQSPRYKVTKRGQDVALRCDPISGHVSLYWYRQALGQGPEFLTYFNYEAQQDKSGLPNDRFSAERPEGSISTLTIQRTEQRDSAMYRCASLPVAGHQFGETQYFGPGTRLLVL.

This clonotype was detected only a few times. The chain has TRBV12-3 or TRBV12-4 and TRBJ2-7; 10 bases map to TRBD1. The CDR3 runs to 14 residues. V lost 3 bases, J lost 3 bases, and 2 bases stayed unmatched. In DNA form, the CDR3 reads TGTGCCAGCAGTTTTCGGACAGGGGGCTACGAGCAGTACTTC. Residues: CASSFRTGGYEQYF.

V is TRBV4-1 and J is TRBJ1-4, with 9 bases identical to TRBD1. The ends lost 0 bases at V and 8 bases at J; junction bases unmatched: 4. The V gene's germline CDR1 is MGHRA and CDR2 YSYEKL. The CDR3 contains 15 residues. CDR3 loop: CASSQEDRGGEKLFF. As DNA, the CDR3 is TGCGCCAGCAGCCAAGAGGACAGGGGTGGCGAAAAACTGTTTTTT.

The chain has TRBV5-6 and TRBJ1-3; 7 bases line up with TRBD1. The CDR3 sequence is 14 residues long. CDR1 is SGHDT, CDR2 YYEEEE, per germline. V trimming: 3 bases; J trimming: 4 bases; junction bases outside the gene matches: 4. The CDR3 loop is CASSSTGEGNTIYF. DNA of the CDR3: TGTGCCAGCAGCTCAACAGGGGAGGGAAACACCATATATTTT.

V and J are TRBV6-5 and TRBJ1-2; a possible D gene is TRBD1 (5 bases). The CDR3 sequence is 14 residues long. Germline assignment: CDR1 MNHEY and CDR2 SVGAGI. Between the trimmed V and J ends, which lost 6 bases and 3 bases, there was a span of 14 bases. The CDR3 is CASSKQAFDYGYTF. CDR3 nucleotide sequence: TGTGCCAGCAGCAAACAGGCGTTTGACTATGGCTACACCTTC.

The V and J genes are TRBV11-1 and TRBJ1-1, with D possibly TRBD1 on 6 matching bases. CDR3 length: 15 residues. Germline CDR1 is SGHAT and CDR2 is FQDESV (reference sequence). Trimming took off 1 base at V and 5 bases at J, with 14 bases between the two ends. CDR3 sequence (DNA): TGTGCCAGCAGCTTAGAAAGGGGGACCAGAACTGAAGCTTTCTTT. Translation gives CASSLERGTRTEAFF.

This rearrangement joins TRBV7-9 to TRBJ2-7; perhaps TRBD1 as D (6 bases). The CDR3 loop spans 14 amino acids. V shed 2 bases and J shed 3 bases, with 11 bases lying between them. Germline values: CDR1 SEHNR, CDR2 FQNEAQ (reference sequence). The CDR3 protein is CASSLMTGNYEQYF. CDR3 nucleotide sequence: TGTGCCAGCAGCTTAATGACAGGAAACTACGAGCAGTACTTC. The full variable domain, rest sourced from reference TRBV7-9 and TRBJ2-7, is DTGVSQNPRHKITKRGQNVTFRCDPISEHNRLYWYRQTLGQGPEFLTYFQNEAQLEKSRLLSDRFSAERPKGSFSTLEIQRTEQGDSAMYLCASSLMTGNYEQYFGPGTRLTVT.

CDR3 nucleotides: TGTGCCAGCAGCCCGGCCCTGCGGGGGGGCCAAGAGACCCAGTACTTC. Amino acids: CASSPALRGGQETQYF. The gene calls are TRBV4-2 and TRBJ2-5, with 9 bases aligning to TRBD2. Germline-derived CDR1 and CDR2 are LGHNA and YNFKEQ. The V segment lost 4 bases and the J segment 1 base; nucleotides outside the gene matches: 7. There are 16 residues in the CDR3.

This clonotype was seen many times. The gene calls are TRBV5-6 and TRBJ2-3; D is unresolved. Germline V gene lookup returns CDR1 SGHDT and CDR2 YYEEEE. Trimming shortened V by 4 bases and J by 2 bases, and 8 bases separated the two germline ends. This CDR3 has 13 amino acids. The CDR3 reads CASSPWNTDTQYF. CDR3 coding DNA: TGTGCCAGCAGCCCCTGGAACACAGATACGCAGTATTTT.

This clonotype has more than one count but fewer than ten. The chain joins TRBV27 to TRBJ1-1, with TRBD1 matching 7 bases. Germline-derived CDR1 and CDR2 are MNHEY and SMNVEV (reference sequence). This CDR3 region has 12 residues. The ends lost 5 bases at V and 7 bases at J; junction bases unmatched: 4. The CDR3 DNA is TGTGCCAGCAGTAAGGGGGACAGTGAAGCTTTCTTT. It is translated as CASSKGDSEAFF.

The chain is built from TRBV12-3 or TRBV12-4 and TRBJ1-2; D is perhaps TRBD1 (6 bases). The V gene lost 5 bases and the J gene lost 8 bases, with 12 bases spanning the gap. This CDR3 spans 12 amino acids. The CDR3 sequence is CASSIAGDGYTF. The CDR3 bases are TGTGCCAGCAGTATTGCAGGGGACGGCTACACCTTC.

This clonotype appeared a few times. This chain links TRBV5-1 with TRBJ2-5; TRBD2 aligns across 9 bases. Germline V gene data show CDR1 as SGHRS and CDR2 as YFSETQ. J gave up 3 bases and V 3 bases, and 3 bases lay outside the gene matches. CDR3 length: 14 amino acids. CDR3 in amino acids: CASSSGLAKETQYF. The CDR3 bases are TGCGCCAGCAGCTCAGGACTAGCGAAAGAGACCCAGTACTTC.

The chain combines TRBV7-2 with TRBJ2-1; D is unresolved. There are 16 residues in the CDR3. Germline-derived CDR1 and CDR2 are SGHTA and FQGNSA. Deletions cut 2 bases from V and 6 bases from J, with 17 bases between. This chain's CDR3 is CASSLTAVKIINEQFF. The CDR3 DNA is TGTGCCAGCAGCTTAACCGCCGTTAAGATTATCAATGAGCAGTTCTTC.

The chain has TRBV12-3 or TRBV12-4 and TRBJ2-1; the D is unclear. Near its end, the DNA agrees better with TRBJ2-7, so the J call may be wrong. The CDR3 runs 14 residues. CDR3 in amino acids: CASRITPSAYEQYF. The CDR3 DNA reads TGTGCCAGCCGCATAACCCCGTCTGCCTACGAGCAGTACTTC.

This clonotype was counted a few times. The chain links TRBV4-2 to TRBJ1-1, with TRBD1 matching over 7 bases. There are 18 residues in the CDR3. The germline gives CDR1 LGHNA, CDR2 YNFKEQ. J gave up 0 bases and V 0 bases, and 10 bases lay outside the gene matches. The CDR3 loop is CASSQEIGTDFMNTEAFF. The CDR3 bases are TGTGCCAGCAGCCAAGAAATCGGGACAGACTTCATGAACACTGAAGCTTTCTTT.

This clonotype was seen at least ten times. J is TRBJ2-2 and V is TRBV25-1, with TRBD1 identical over 10 bases. This CDR3 has 17 residues. V shed 6 bases, J shed 5 bases, and the junction held 12 bases outside the gene matches. Germline V gene sequence: CDR1 MGHDK, CDR2 SYGVNS. CDR3 region: CASRSDRDRGSTGELFF. Written as DNA, the CDR3 is TGTGCCAGCAGATCAGACAGGGACAGGGGTAGTACCGGGGAGCTGTTTTTT.

The chain carries TRBV27 and TRBJ1-1; maybe TRBD1 (6 bases). Germline V gene data show CDR1 as MNHEY and CDR2 as SMNVEV (reference sequence). The length of the CDR3 is 15 residues. Trimming shortened V by 4 bases and J by 5 bases, and 17 bases separated the two germline ends. The CDR3: CASSSLEGVGTEAFF. As DNA, the CDR3 is TGTGCCAGCAGTTCCCTCGAGGGGGTAGGGACTGAAGCTTTCTTT.

The gene calls are TRBV18 and TRBJ2-1; 7 nucleotides match TRBD1. CDR3 length: 14 amino acids. Per germline, CDR1 KGHSH and CDR2 LQKENI. V shed 5 bases and J 7 bases; nucleotides not matched to a gene: 8. CDR3 sequence: CASSGTGTVNEQFF. DNA for the CDR3: TGTGCCAGCTCAGGGACCGGGACAGTTAATGAGCAGTTCTTC.